This passage covers 13 T cell receptor beta chains from one sample sequenced in a study of T-cell memory formation after mild COVID-19. From the 5' RACE reads, TCRdb called clonotypes with MiXCR, one entry per CDR3 protein. The table lists over 350,000 distinct CDR3 sequences, roughly 26% of them singletons. The specimen sequenced was PBMCs or a T cell subset sorted from them (not recorded which). The receptor source for this set is an adult woman who had mild COVID-19 (a few samples of this study predate the infection). Cell type and time point are not known.

The chain carries TRBV24-1 and TRBJ2-1, with TRBD2 matching 10 bases. V gave up 5 bases and J gave up 7 bases; unmatched junction bases: 7. Germline CDR1 and CDR2: KGHDR and SFDVKD. The CDR3 covers 15 residues. Here the CDR3 reads CATSVSSGRLNEQFF. The CDR3 DNA reads as TGTGCCACCAGTGTCTCTAGCGGGAGACTAAATGAGCAGTTCTTC.

This chain uses TRBV20-1 with TRBJ2-2, with D possibly matching TRBD2 (6 bases). This CDR3 has 13 amino acids. The V and J ends lost 3 bases and 2 bases respectively, with 7 bases between them. Per the germline V gene, CDR1 is DFQATT and CDR2 is SNEGSKA (reference sequence). The CDR3 sequence is CSARGGNTGELFF. CDR3 DNA sequence: TGCAGTGCTAGGGGGGGTAACACCGGGGAGCTGTTTTTT.

This clonotype has more than one count but fewer than ten. The chain is built from TRBV5-1 and TRBJ2-3; 8 positions match TRBD2. From germline, CDR1 is SGHRS and CDR2 YFSETQ. The CDR3 is 16 residues long. Unmatched junction bases numbered 8, after V lost 3 bases and J lost 2 bases. This chain's CDR3 is CASSSRTSGPTDTQYF. CDR3 DNA sequence: TGCGCCAGCAGCTCCCGCACTAGCGGCCCCACAGATACGCAGTATTTT.

V usage is TRBV5-1 and J usage is TRBJ2-4; TRBD2 matches 8 bases. V shed 6 bases and J 5 bases; nucleotides not matched to a gene: 7. CDR3 length equals 14 residues. The germline gives CDR1 SGHRS, CDR2 YFSETQ. The CDR3 coding sequence is TGCGCCAGCATGAGCGGGGGCGCCGAAAACATTCAGTACTTC. Translated: CASMSGGAENIQYF.

The rearrangement joins TRBV24-1 to TRBJ2-1; 9 bases line up with TRBD2. The CDR3 sequence is 18 residues long. V lost 0 bases to trimming and J lost 0 bases; unmatched junction nucleotides: 5. Germline V gene data show CDR1 as KGHDR and CDR2 as SFDVKD. This chain's CDR3 is CATSDLLSSGNSYNEQFF. CDR3 nucleotides: TGTGCCACCAGTGATTTGCTGTCTAGCGGGAACTCCTACAATGAGCAGTTCTTC.

The V call is TRBV12-3 or TRBV12-4, the J call TRBJ1-5, with a weak D call TRBD1 (5 bases). With 7 bases removed from V and 1 base from J, the gap between germline ends came to 11 bases. This CDR3 is 14 amino acids long. The CDR3 DNA follows: TGTGCCAGCACCGGGACCGAGAGCAATCAGCCCCAGCATTTT. This encodes CASTGTESNQPQHF.

This clonotype was seen only a few times. The rearrangement links TRBV7-9 to TRBJ2-3, with 8 bases identical to TRBD2. Germline V gene data show CDR1 as SEHNR and CDR2 as FQNEAQ (reference sequence). This CDR3 region has 15 residues. Trimming took 4 bases from V and 7 from J; bases not matched to a gene: 10. CDR3 nucleotide sequence: TGTGCCAGCAGCTCAGACGGACTAGCTAAGAATACGCAGTATTTT. As protein: CASSSDGLAKNTQYF.

This clonotype appeared a few times. The CDR3 DNA is TGTGCCAGCAGTTACCTAGGACTAGGCCAAGAGACCCAGTACTTC. This gives the protein CASSYLGLGQETQYF. The genes are TRBV6-5 and TRBJ2-5; 7 bases line up with TRBD2. Germline V gene data show CDR1 as MNHEY and CDR2 as SVGAGI. The CDR3 sequence is 15 residues long. V dropped 2 bases and J dropped 1; count of bases not matched to a gene: 4.

A single count supports this clonotype. The chain combines TRBV7-8 with TRBJ2-5, with D perhaps matching TRBD1 (5 bases). The CDR3 is 15 amino acids. Germline CDR1 and CDR2: SGHVS and FQNEAQ. V was pared by 3 bases and J by 2 bases, with 13 bases between. This chain's CDR3 is CASSFFRQGQETQYF. The CDR3 DNA sequence: TGTGCCAGCAGCTTTTTTAGGCAGGGACAAGAGACCCAGTACTTC.

The genes are TRBV20-1 and TRBJ2-7; TRBD2 is a possible D gene (5 bases). This CDR3 spans 15 amino acids. The germline V and J ends were trimmed by 0 bases and 6 bases, with 18 bases remaining between them. Germline values: CDR1 DFQATT, CDR2 SNEGSKA (reference sequence). This chain's CDR3 is CSARDLRRGPGEQYF. Written as DNA, the CDR3 is TGCAGTGCTAGAGATCTAAGGAGAGGGCCTGGCGAGCAGTACTTC.

The rearrangement uses TRBV12-3 or TRBV12-4 and TRBJ1-5, with TRBD1 matching over 7 bases. Trimming cost V 5 bases and J 11 bases; bases outside gene matches: 36. CDR3 size: 22 residues. CDR3 in amino acids: CASSTPQPPGQLNQYAAGSQHF. CDR3 DNA: TGTGCCAGCAGTACACCCCAACCCCCGGGACAGCTAAATCAATATGCCGCAGGGTCCCAGCATTTT.

This clonotype was observed at least ten times. The chain links TRBV12-3 or TRBV12-4 to TRBJ2-6; 7 bases fit TRBD1. The trim removed 6 bases at V and 0 bases at J, leaving 11 bases unmatched. CDR3 size: 18 residues. CDR3 nucleotides: TGTGCCAGCAGGCACCGGGACAGTGAATTCTCTGGGGCCAACGTCCTGACTTTC. Protein product: CASRHRDSEFSGANVLTF.

The rearrangement uses TRBV29-1 and TRBJ1-5, with 10 bases aligning to TRBD1. The CDR3 has 13 residues. V shed 6 bases, J shed 4 bases, and the junction held 3 bases outside the gene matches. Germline loops: CDR1 SQVTM, CDR2 ANQGSEA. The CDR3 here is CSVGQGTNQPQHF. CDR3 DNA sequence: TGCAGCGTGGGACAGGGGACTAATCAGCCCCAGCATTTT.